A selection of T cell receptor beta chains follows, all from one sample in a study of blood T cell repertoires in COVID-19. Assay used: immunoSEQ multiplex PCR; TCRdb lists only in-frame clones, some missing. Among some 130,000 clones listed, approximately 83% were seen once. Sequences were obtained from peripheral blood. The source is a woman in her forties or fifties who had recovered from COVID-19. Each CDR3 is given with its conserved first and last residue. The order of the fields is clone size, V gene, D gene, J gene, CDR3 DNA, CDR3 protein. A D gene is named only where the DNA matches it firmly. Part of the rows lack a size; the others show once, few, many or a class for expanded clones.

>.|TRBV7-3|TRBD1|TRBJ1-2
TGTGCCAGCAGCTTAGGAGGGGGCGCTGACTATGGCTACACCTTC
CASSLGGGADYGYTF
>.|TRBV11-3|.|TRBJ2-5
TGTGCCAGCAGCTTAGGACAGGCCTTTAAAGAGACCCAGTACTTC
CASSLGQAFKETQYF
>.|TRBV6-2/TRBV6-3|TRBD1|TRBJ2-7
TGTGCCAGCAGTTACGGGACAGGGGCGGGCGAGCAGTACTTC
CASSYGTGAGEQYF
>.|TRBV7-6|.|TRBJ2-5
TGTGCCAGCAGCCAGTGGGAGAGCCAAGAGACCCAGTACTTC
CASSQWESQETQYF
>.|TRBV30|.|TRBJ2-4
TGTGCCTGGAGTGTGGGGGCTTTCCTTTTAGCCAAAAACATTCAGTACTTC
CAWSVGAFLLAKNIQYF
>.|TRBV5-1|TRBD2|TRBJ2-7
TGCGCCAGCAGATCCATCCCTAGCGGGGACTCCCGGCAGTACTTC
CASRSIPSGDSRQYF
>.|TRBV5-4|.|TRBJ1-2
TGTGCCAGCAGCCCCGGTCGGGACATAGGTGGCTACACCTTC
CASSPGRDIGGYTF
>.|TRBV11-2|.|TRBJ1-2
TGTGCCAGCAGCTTAGGCCCGACGACAGGCGGCTACACCTTC
CASSLGPTTGGYTF
>few|TRBV7-9|.|TRBJ2-3
TGTGCCAGCAGCTTCGGGGGGCTGAGCACAGATACGCAGTATTTT
CASSFGGLSTDTQYF
>.|TRBV2|.|TRBJ2-1
TGTGCCAGCCGCGGCACTTACAATGAGCAGTTCTTC
CASRGTYNEQFF
>once|TRBV29-1|.|TRBJ1-5
TGCAGCGTTGGTGGGGCTGGACAGCCCCAGCATTTT
CSVGGAGQPQHF
>.|TRBV7-6|.|TRBJ2-2
TGTGCCAGCAGCTCGGGACTTAGTCCCACCGGGGAGCTGTTTTTT
CASSSGLSPTGELFF
>.|TRBV24-1|TRBD1|TRBJ2-6
TGTGCCACCAGTGATCCACAGGGGGCTGGGACCAACGTCCTGACTTTC
CATSDPQGAGTNVLTF